One T cell receptor beta chain is described in this entry. The clone's antigen remains unknown. Per-base qualities were not stored, and no clone one base away is much larger. The source of the sample is a study of blood T cell repertoires in COVID-19 (TCRdb year 2020). For the wider study: The collaborator samples originated in the United States, Italy and Spain and spanned the acute and convalescent phases of COVID-19. The material from the prospective study consisted of cDNA or gDNA derived from T cells, B-cell-depleted T cells, or PBMCs. The dataset comprised deeply sampled blood TCRbeta repertoires from subjects exposed to, actively infected with, or recovered from COVID-19. The repertoires were released in a freely available public database intended as a resource for research on the immune response to SARS-CoV-2. Samples came from the ongoing ImmuneRACE study (first 160 participants) plus 1,254 subjects from 6 global collaborators. Sample metadata almost always included a de-identified subject ID, COVID-19 status, age in years and sex. Where available, HLA class I and class II types were obtained from metadata supplied by the sample provider rather than from assay-based typing.

The immunoSEQ Assay, a bias-controlled multiplex PCR, was used to amplify TCRbeta CDR3 regions from genomic DNA. From the authors' description of their analysis: Within the assay, amplification of reference gene primers was used to estimate how many nucleated cells each sample contained. To quantify the absolute abundance of each unique TCRbeta CDR3 rearrangement, sequence reads were collapsed and filtered. For each sample, productive Simpson clonality was calculated as the square root of Simpson's diversity index across productive rearrangements. What TCRdb holds here is the immuneACCESS table cut down to in-frame rearrangements. Part of the clones is not present; checked against another copy, under half of the missing clones reflect an unresolved V gene, and the others are unexplained. V and J calls and clone size are given by that table; D and trimming were obtained from the DNA. The sample table lists about 160,000 clones, over 75% of them with a count of one. Clones ranked in the top ten supply about 3% of the sample.

What the study reported, not specific to this receptor: The quantity of clinical and demographic metadata differed by source and by participant and was supplied without curation.

Each collaborating institution followed its own protocols to collect whole blood in K2EDTA tubes. For TCRbeta analysis, collaborators shipped samples in one of three forms: frozen whole blood, isolated PBMCs, or DNA extracted from either of those sample types. CDR1 and CDR2 are read off the germline V gene as SNHLY and FYNNEI. Unmatched junction bases come to 8, with V trimmed by 3 bases and J by 4 bases. The CDR3 holds 16 amino acids from the cysteine to the phenylalanine. Only the CDR3 DNA stays, 48 bases, in frame from base 1. This chain is built from TRBV2 and TRBJ2-3, with 9 central nucleotides matching TRBD2. The TCR originated in a man between 65 and 85 years old with acute or convalescent COVID-19. What was sequenced was peripheral blood. The nucleotide sequence reads TGTGCCAGCAGTGAGCGGGGGGGCTTCTCGGCAGATACGCAGTATTTT. Translation gives CASSERGGFSADTQYF.